This TCR beta chain appears in the sequencing data of a study of T cells in Graves' hyperthyroidism and ophthalmopathy. The wider study: Peripheral blood was secured at the point of initial diagnosis, before any treatment. General study findings and limits: A model using 13 V-J features told ophthalmopathy apart from stable hyperthyroidism.

It was considered stable Graves' hyperthyroidism when ophthalmopathy did not progress within 18 months. It was uncontrolled infection, other autoimmune disease, pregnancy or lactation that excluded patients. With regard to this clonotype: Its matching antigen is unknown.

From RNA transcripts, TCR beta CDR3 regions were amplified. HTBI primers were the set used in a first-round RT-PCR of the TCR CDR3. TCRdb re-derived calls from the multiplex PCR reads in MiXCR, one entry per CDR3 protein. The sample holds a few hundred thousand distinct CDR3 sequences; less than 15% are singletons and the top ten take roughly 13%. The clonotype originates from a woman in her forties with Graves' hyperthyroidism. Material for sequencing was blood.

This chain's CDR3 is CAWSVTASNQPQHF. CDR3 nucleotides: TGTGCCTGGAGTGTCACGGCGAGCAATCAGCCCCAGCATTTT. This sequence joins TRBV30 and TRBJ1-5; D is undetermined. The V gene lost 0 bases and the J gene lost 1 base, with 7 bases spanning the gap. The germline CDR1 and CDR2 sequences are GTSNPN and SVGIG (reference sequence). The CDR3 consists of 14 residues. Full variable domain (remainder filled in from reference TRBV30 and TRBJ1-5): SQTIHQWPATLVQPVGSPLSLECTVEGTSNPNLYWYRQAAGRGLQLLFYSVGIGQISSEVPQNLSASRPQDRQFILSSKKLLLSDSGFYLCAWSVTASNQPQHFGDGTRLSIL.